This T cell receptor (beta chain) was identified in a study of siplizumab effects on memory and regulatory T cells. Sequencing was performed with immunoSEQ multiplex PCR; in TCRdb, only in-frame clones are kept and a portion is missing. The sample shows some 120,000 clones, roughly 94% of them seen only once. Of note for this clone: Its antigen remains unknown.

Overall study findings and caveats: Of the alloreactive clones, only a minor fraction mapped to unstimulated subsets. A major contribution to the alloresponse seemed to be made by naive T cells, which seemed more diverse than memory cells.

The sequence was obtained from a human donor in good health. Sequencing used non-Treg CD4+ T cells sorted from blood.

As DNA, the CDR3 is TGTGCCAGCAGCTTAGTGTCCCAGGGCTACGAGCAGTACTTC. Translated: CASSLVSQGYEQYF. The gene calls are TRBV7-9 and TRBJ2-7, with a tentative D call TRBD1 (5 bases). Trimming left V 1 base short and J 3 bases short, with 10 bases between. Germline loops: CDR1 SEHNR, CDR2 FQNEAQ (reference sequence). The CDR3 extends over 14 amino acids.